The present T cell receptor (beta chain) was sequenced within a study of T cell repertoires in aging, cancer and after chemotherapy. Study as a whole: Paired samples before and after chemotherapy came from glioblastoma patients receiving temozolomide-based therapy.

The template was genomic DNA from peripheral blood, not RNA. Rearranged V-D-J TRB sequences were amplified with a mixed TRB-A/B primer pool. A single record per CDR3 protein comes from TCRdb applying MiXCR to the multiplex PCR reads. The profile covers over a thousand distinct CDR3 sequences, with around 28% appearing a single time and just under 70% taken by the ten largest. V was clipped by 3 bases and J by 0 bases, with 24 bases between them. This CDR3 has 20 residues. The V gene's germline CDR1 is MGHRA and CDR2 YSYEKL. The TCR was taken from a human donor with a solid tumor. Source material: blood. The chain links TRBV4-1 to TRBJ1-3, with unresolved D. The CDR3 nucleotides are TGCGCCAGCAGCCATCAAAGGGAACCTACCCCGGGATCCTCTGGAAACACCATATATTTT. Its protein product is CASSHQREPTPGSSGNTIYF.